The present entry profiles one TCR beta chain with its context. The method was immunoSEQ multiplex PCR; TCRdb's version includes in-frame clones alone and lacks a portion of them. The sample contains around 190,000 clones, 90% to 95% of which appear only once. The source of the sample is a study of control samples from healthy donors and cancer patients. V lost 4 bases to trimming and J lost 7 bases, with 22 bases between them. The CDR3 has 16 residues. CDR1 and CDR2 (germline): MGHRA, YSYEKL. V gene TRBV4-1 combines with J gene TRBJ1-1; maybe TRBD1 (5 bases). The sequence came from a man between 25 and 39 years old in good health. The source material was blood. CDR3 DNA sequence: TGCGCCAGCAGCCGCAAAACCGGGACCCCCGGCGGTGAAGCTTTCTTT. The encoded protein is CASSRKTGTPGGEAFF.